This T cell receptor (beta chain) was recorded in a study of radiation and T cells in renal cell carcinoma. Assay: immunoSEQ multiplex PCR; the TCRdb copy retains only in-frame clones and omits some. The sample includes about 130,000 clones, roughly 88% of them seen just once. Time point specified: baseline pretreatment blood. Treatment defined: 15 Gy SBRT to primary tumor, nephrectomy 4 weeks later. After SBRT, blood was collected at 2 and 4 weeks, plus baseline. A remark on this clone: One junction end disagrees with the germline gene, perhaps due to a read error.

The germline V gene encodes CDR1 SNHLY and CDR2 FYNNEI. This CDR3 has 15 amino acids. The TCR comes from a woman aged 45-65 years with renal cell carcinoma. The chain combines TRBV2 with TRBJ1-4; TRBD1 might be the D (5 bases). Sequences were derived from blood, sampled from a patient whose treatment included radiotherapy and nephrectomy. CDR3 sequence: CASSELRGPKEKLFF. The DNA for the CDR3 is TGTGCCAGCAGTGAATTGCGGGGACCTAAGGAAAAACTGTTTTTT.